This T cell receptor (beta chain) was recovered during a study of blood T cell repertoires in COVID-19. Individuals aged roughly 18 to 95 years were recruited from about two dozen US areas. The CDR3 contains 14 residues. Per germline, CDR1 SQVTM and CDR2 ANQGSEA. Trimming removed 4 bases at V and 0 bases at J, with 12 bases between. Repertoires were generated with immunoSEQ multiplex PCR, while TCRdb's copy carries only in-frame clones and drops some. The sample carries 15,000 to 20,000 clones, around 89% recorded once. This TCR derives from a woman in her twenties or thirties who had recovered from COVID-19. The chain uses TRBV29-1 and TRBJ1-1; maybe TRBD1 (5 bases). Input material: PBMCs or T cells enriched from blood (not recorded which). The DNA for the CDR3 is TGCAGCGTTGCCCCGACAGACATGAACACTGAAGCTTTCTTT. Its protein product is CSVAPTDMNTEAFF.